The 28 T cell receptor beta chains below all came from one sample that was sequenced in a study of CD8+ T cells in alopecia areata. Treatment described: oral pan-JAK inhibitor, 5-10 mg twice daily. Once RNA had been extracted, it was reverse transcribed into cDNA to act as the sequencing template. Produced via immunoSEQ multiplex PCR; TCRdb's table is partial and in-frame only. This table holds approximately 280,000 clones, roughly 64% found once. The starting material was CD4+ T cells sorted from blood, obtained at week 24, from a patient treated with tofacitinib. All receptors derive from a human donor with alopecia areata.

In this sample, this clone turned up once. The chain uses TRBV19 and TRBJ2-6, with a weak D call TRBD1 (6 bases). This CDR3 comprises 17 residues. Trimming took 5 bases from V and 2 from J, leaving 16 bases between them. Per the germline V gene, CDR1 is LNHDA and CDR2 is SQIVND (reference sequence). CDR3 sequence reads: CASSSGVFYPGANVLTF. The DNA for the CDR3 is TGTGCCAGTAGTTCAGGGGTTTTTTACCCTGGGGCCAACGTCCTGACTTTC. Looking up the rest from reference TRBV19 and TRBJ2-6 gives the full variable domain: DGGITQSPKYLFRKEGQNVTLSCEQNLNHDAMYWYRQDPGQGLRLIYYSQIVNDFQKGDIAEGYSVSREKKESFPLTVTSAQKNPTAFYLCASSSGVFYPGANVLTFGAGSRLTVL.

As regards this clone: Other DNA sequences in this specimen translate into the identical CDR3. The rearrangement joins TRBV6-5 to TRBJ2-1; no clear D. Germline loops: CDR1 MNHEY, CDR2 SVGAGI. The CDR3 has 11 residues. V was cut by 5 bases and J by 5 bases, with 4 bases left in between. In nucleotides, the CDR3 is TGTGCCAGCAGTCGCGACAATGAGCAGTTCTTC. Amino acids: CASSRDNEQFF.

This sequence joins TRBV7-2 and TRBJ2-7; possibly TRBD1 for D (6 bases). The V and J ends lost 2 bases and 2 bases respectively, with 10 bases between them. The CDR3 is 14 amino acids. Germline CDR1 and CDR2: SGHTA and FQGNSA. CDR3 sequence (DNA): TGTGCCAGCAGCTTACCCGGGACAACCTACGAGCAGTACTTC. Translation gives CASSLPGTTYEQYF.

This chain links TRBV30 with TRBJ2-5, with TRBD2 matching over 7 bases. CDR1 is GTSNPN, CDR2 SVGIG, per germline (reference sequence). This CDR3 has 14 residues. With V trimmed by 2 bases and J by 2 bases, 5 bases remained unmatched. The CDR3 protein is CAWSMGTIQETQYF. Written as DNA, the CDR3 is TGTGCCTGGAGTATGGGGACTATACAAGAGACCCAGTACTTC.

The J gene is TRBJ1-1, the V gene TRBV7-6; D remains unclear. The CDR3 spans 13 residues. With 0 bases removed from V and 1 base from J, the gap between germline ends came to 3 bases. CDR1 SGHVS and CDR2 FNYEAQ come from the germline V gene. DNA of the CDR3: TGTGCCAGCAGCTTAGCGGGGAACACTGAAGCTTTCTTT. Protein: CASSLAGNTEAFF.

This clone was counted between two and nine times. J is TRBJ2-2 and V is TRBV27, with D perhaps TRBD2 (6 bases). Germline lookup yields CDR1 MNHEY and CDR2 SMNVEV (reference sequence). V lost 2 bases and J 4 bases, leaving 8 bases between the germline ends. The CDR3 is 14 residues long. DNA for the CDR3: TGTGCCAGCAGTTTAGGCGGGATCACCGGGGAGCTGTTTTTT. Residues: CASSLGGITGELFF.

This rearrangement joins TRBV25-1 to TRBJ1-1, with D tentatively TRBD1 (5 bases). The CDR3 spans 15 residues. Trimming left V 5 bases short and J 1 base short, with 14 bases between. CDR1 is MGHDK and CDR2 is SYGVNS in the germline V gene. The DNA of the CDR3 is TGTGCCAGCAGTCCAACAGGTACTTGGAACACTGAAGCTTTCTTT. Translating gives CASSPTGTWNTEAFF.

This clone has just a few counts. V and J are TRBV28 and TRBJ2-1; D gene ambiguous. Germline values: CDR1 MDHEN, CDR2 SYDVKM. The V end lost 2 bases, the J end lost 4 bases, and 3 bases lay between the germline ends. This CDR3 is 12 amino acids long. In DNA form, the CDR3 reads TGTGCCAGCAGTTTAGTGTACAATGAGCAGTTCTTC. It codes for CASSLVYNEQFF.

The rearrangement links TRBV29-1 to TRBJ2-7; TRBD1 matches 8 bases. The V and J ends lost 7 bases and 3 bases, in that order; junction bases with no gene match: 11. The CDR3 is made up of 14 amino acids. Germline loops: CDR1 SQVTM, CDR2 ANQGSEA. CDR3 region: CSALTGAPVYEQYF. DNA for the CDR3: TGCAGCGCCCTGACAGGGGCGCCCGTCTACGAGCAGTACTTC.

The V gene is TRBV7-2, the J gene TRBJ2-5; D is uncertain. This CDR3 has 14 residues. Germline CDR1 reads SGHTA; CDR2 reads FQGNSA. V lost 2 bases and J 0 bases, leaving 7 bases between the germline ends. The CDR3 DNA reads as TGTGCCAGCAGCTTAATTGGGTACCAAGAGACCCAGTACTTC. Residues: CASSLIGYQETQYF.

The chain couples TRBV29-1 to TRBJ2-3; TRBD2 is a possible D gene (5 bases). CDR1 and CDR2 (germline): SQVTM, ANQGSEA. The CDR3 loop spans 13 amino acids. V lost 7 bases and J 3 bases, leaving 14 bases between the germline ends. The CDR3 spells CSERTGGTDTQYF. The CDR3 DNA sequence: TGCAGCGAAAGGACTGGCGGGACAGATACGCAGTATTTT.

This clone turned up a few times. The rearrangement links TRBV7-2 to TRBJ1-2; TRBD1 might be the D (5 bases). This CDR3 comprises 12 residues. Germline V gene sequence: CDR1 SGHTA, CDR2 FQGNSA. The germline V and J ends were trimmed by 5 bases and 9 bases, with 13 bases remaining between them. The CDR3 spells CASSLNGGRYTF. The CDR3 DNA is TGTGCCAGCAGCCTGAATGGGGGACGCTACACCTTC. Variable domain in full (rest from reference TRBV7-2 and TRBJ1-2): GAGVSQSPSNKVTEKGKDVELRCDPISGHTALYWYRQSLGQGLEFLIYFQGNSAPDKSGLPSDRFSAERTGGSVSTLTIQRTQQEDSAVYLCASSLNGGRYTFGSGTRLTVV.

The rearrangement links TRBV5-4 to TRBJ2-3; 7 nucleotides match TRBD1. Looked up from germline, CDR1 is SGHNT and CDR2 is YYREEE (reference sequence). There are 14 residues in the CDR3. The V and J ends lost 4 bases and 2 bases, in that order; junction bases with no gene match: 4. CDR3 protein: CASSTGQATDTQYF. The DNA for the CDR3 is TGTGCCAGCAGCACAGGACAGGCCACAGATACGCAGTATTTT.

In its sample, this clone was seen a few times. The chain has TRBV11-3 and TRBJ2-3; 13 positions agree with TRBD2. The CDR3 has 17 amino acids. With 5 bases clipped from V and 4 bases from J, the junction kept 9 bases outside the gene matches. Per germline, CDR1 SGHNT and CDR2 YENEEA. CDR3 sequence reads: CASSTGLAGALPDTQYF. CDR3 coding DNA: TGTGCCAGCAGCACCGGACTAGCGGGGGCCTTACCAGATACGCAGTATTTT.

The rearrangement uses TRBV5-1 and TRBJ2-3; the D gene is possibly TRBD2 (7 bases). CDR3 size: 15 residues. The V gene's germline CDR1 is SGHRS and CDR2 YFSETQ. The ends were cut back, 5 bases at V and 1 base at J, with 14 bases in the middle. The CDR3: CASRPAGAGTDTQYF. The CDR3 DNA reads TGCGCCAGCAGGCCCGCGGGGGCTGGCACAGATACGCAGTATTTT.

This clone was counted once. The genes are TRBV5-1 and TRBJ2-1; no firm D call. The CDR3 totals 15 residues. Germline CDR1 SGHRS, CDR2 YFSETQ. The germline V and J ends were trimmed by 5 bases and 6 bases, with 18 bases remaining between them. This chain's CDR3 is CASSQGPSKTNEQFF. The CDR3 DNA follows: TGCGCCAGCAGTCAAGGGCCGTCCAAAACCAATGAGCAGTTCTTC. Filled out from reference TRBV5-1 and TRBJ2-1, the complete variable domain reads KAGVTQTPRYLIKTRGQQVTLSCSPISGHRSVSWYQQTPGQGLQFLFEYFSETQRNKGNFPGRFSGRQFSNSRSEMNVSTLELGDSALYLCASSQGPSKTNEQFFGPGTRLTVL.

The chain is built from TRBV11-2 and TRBJ2-2; the match to TRBD1 covers 8 bases. Germline V CDR1 and CDR2: SGHAT, FQNNGV. V lost 5 bases to trimming and J lost 11 bases; unmatched junction nucleotides: 4. This CDR3 contains 12 residues. CDR3 protein: CASSLGQGELFF. The DNA of the CDR3 is TGTGCCAGCAGCCTTGGACAGGGAGAGCTGTTTTTT.

This clone has only a few counts. The J gene is TRBJ1-1, the V gene TRBV5-1; D uncertain. Germline V gene sequence: CDR1 SGHRS, CDR2 YFSETQ. The CDR3 length is 14 residues. Trimming pared 3 bases from V and 2 bases from J, leaving 11 bases between. CDR3 coding DNA: TGCGCCAGCAGCTCAAGGACCACCAACACTGAAGCTTTCTTT. This codes for CASSSRTTNTEAFF.

The rearrangement links TRBV7-2 to TRBJ2-1; D unclear. The germline V gene has CDR1 SGHTA and CDR2 FQGNSA. V was clipped by 8 bases and J by 9 bases, with 17 bases between them. The CDR3 contains 13 residues. In nucleotides, the CDR3 is TGTGCCAGCGGGATTAAAGGGATGGGTGAGCAGTTCTTC. It yields the protein CASGIKGMGEQFF.

The chain has TRBV6-6 and TRBJ1-1, with D possibly matching TRBD1 (6 bases). The CDR3 runs 13 residues. Looked up from germline, CDR1 is MNHNY and CDR2 is SVGAGI (reference sequence). The V end lost 8 bases, the J end lost 0 bases, and 10 bases lay between the germline ends. The CDR3 loop is CASLRGMNTEAFF. CDR3 bases: TGTGCCAGCCTCAGGGGCATGAACACTGAAGCTTTCTTT.

The genes are TRBV29-1 and TRBJ1-5; 7 nucleotides match TRBD1. V shed 6 bases and J 5 bases; nucleotides not matched to a gene: 7. The CDR3 covers 13 residues. Per germline, CDR1 SQVTM and CDR2 ANQGSEA. CDR3 loop: CSVDRGRDQPQHF. The CDR3 DNA sequence: TGCAGCGTGGATAGGGGGCGCGATCAGCCCCAGCATTTT.

This clone is a singleton in its sample. The chain employs TRBV11-2 and TRBJ2-3; tentative D call: TRBD1 (5 bases). CDR1 is SGHAT, CDR2 FQNNGV, per germline. Trimming took off 0 bases at V and 4 bases at J, with 11 bases between the two ends. The CDR3 spans 15 residues. The chain's CDR3 is CASSLDRGSSDTQYF. The CDR3 coding sequence is TGTGCCAGCAGCTTAGATAGGGGATCATCAGATACGCAGTATTTT. The full variable domain, in which reference TRBV11-2 and TRBJ2-3 provide the parts outside the CDR3, is EAGVAQSPRYKIIEKRQSVAFWCNPISGHATLYWYQQILGQGPKLLIQFQNNGVVDDSQLPKDRFSAERLKGVDSTLKIQPAKLEDSAVYLCASSLDRGSSDTQYFGPGTRLTVL.

This clone has only a few counts. The chain recombines TRBV6-5 with TRBJ2-7; D possibly corresponds to TRBD1 (7 bases). Trimming took off 6 bases at V and 7 bases at J, with 22 bases between the two ends. This CDR3 comprises 15 residues. CDR1 is MNHEY, CDR2 SVGAGI, per germline. The CDR3 DNA is TGTGCCAGCAGCACGGACAGGAGGGGAGCCTGGGAGCAGTACTTC. This codes for CASSTDRRGAWEQYF.

The chain carries TRBV15 and TRBJ1-2; D is possibly TRBD1 (5 bases). The CDR3 runs to 12 residues. Germline CDR1 is LNHNV and CDR2 is YYDKDF (reference sequence). With 1 base removed from V and 7 bases from J, the gap between germline ends came to 7 bases. The CDR3 protein is CATSRAGVGYTF. CDR3 bases: TGTGCCACCAGCAGAGCGGGGGTTGGCTACACCTTC.

A few counts support this clone. This chain uses TRBV29-1 with TRBJ1-6; D is ambiguous. The CDR3 is made up of 14 amino acids. The ends were cut back, 4 bases at V and 7 bases at J, with 14 bases in the middle. Germline V CDR1 and CDR2: SQVTM, ANQGSEA. The CDR3 loop is CSVGYGGPNSPLHF. In DNA, the CDR3 is TGCAGCGTTGGGTACGGAGGCCCCAATTCACCCCTCCACTTT.

Only a few counts were recorded for this clone. The CDR3 loop is CASSLLGGNQPQHF. In DNA, the CDR3 is TGTGCCAGCAGCTTGCTGGGGGGCAATCAGCCCCAGCATTTT. V usage is TRBV5-6 and J usage is TRBJ1-5, with D perhaps TRBD1 (5 bases). Germline assignment: CDR1 SGHDT and CDR2 YYEEEE. V lost 1 base, J lost 2 bases, and 7 bases lay in between. This CDR3 region has 14 residues.

The chain joins TRBV2 to TRBJ2-7; 11 bases are a match to TRBD1. Germline loops: CDR1 SNHLY, CDR2 FYNNEI. The V and J ends lost 6 bases and 3 bases, in that order; junction bases with no gene match: 4. The CDR3 contains 14 residues. This CDR3 is CASRGQGDRYEQYF. The CDR3 coding sequence is TGTGCCAGCAGGGGACAGGGGGACCGCTACGAGCAGTACTTC.

The chain links TRBV25-1 to TRBJ1-2; D is perhaps TRBD1 (5 bases). This CDR3 has 13 amino acids. V lost 1 base and J lost 5, with 8 bases in between. Per the germline V gene, CDR1 is MGHDK and CDR2 is SYGVNS. CDR3 region: CASSESAGYGYTF. CDR3 coding DNA: TGTGCCAGCAGTGAATCGGCAGGGTATGGCTACACCTTC.